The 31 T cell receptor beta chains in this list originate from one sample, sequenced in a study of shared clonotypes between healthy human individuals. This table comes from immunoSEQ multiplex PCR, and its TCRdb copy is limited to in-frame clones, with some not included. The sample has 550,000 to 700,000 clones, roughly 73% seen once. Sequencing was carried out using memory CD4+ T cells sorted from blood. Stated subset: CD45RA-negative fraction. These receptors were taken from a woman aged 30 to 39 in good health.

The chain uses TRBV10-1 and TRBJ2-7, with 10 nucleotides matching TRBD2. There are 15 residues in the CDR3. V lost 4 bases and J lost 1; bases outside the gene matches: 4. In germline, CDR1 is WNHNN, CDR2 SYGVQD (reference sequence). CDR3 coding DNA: TGCGCCAGCAGTGGACGGACTAGCGGATCCTACGAGCAGTACTTC. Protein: CASSGRTSGSYEQYF.

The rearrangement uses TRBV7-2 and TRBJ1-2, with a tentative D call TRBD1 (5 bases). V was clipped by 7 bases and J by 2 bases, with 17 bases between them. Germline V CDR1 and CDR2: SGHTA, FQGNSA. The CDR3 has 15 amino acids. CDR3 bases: TGTGCCAGCACCCCCACGGTACAGGTGAACTATGGCTACACCTTC. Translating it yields CASTPTVQVNYGYTF.

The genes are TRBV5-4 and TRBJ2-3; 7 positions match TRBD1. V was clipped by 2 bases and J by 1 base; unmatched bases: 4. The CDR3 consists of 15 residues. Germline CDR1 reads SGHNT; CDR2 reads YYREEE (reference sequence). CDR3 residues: CASSLGGDGTDTQYF. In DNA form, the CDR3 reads TGTGCCAGCAGCTTAGGGGGCGACGGCACAGATACGCAGTATTTT.

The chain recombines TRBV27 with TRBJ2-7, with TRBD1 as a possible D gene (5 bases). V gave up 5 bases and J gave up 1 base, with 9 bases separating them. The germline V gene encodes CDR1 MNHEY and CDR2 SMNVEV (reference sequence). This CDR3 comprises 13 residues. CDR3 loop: CASSIAGSYEQYF. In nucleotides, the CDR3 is TGTGCCAGCAGTATCGCAGGGTCCTACGAGCAGTACTTC.

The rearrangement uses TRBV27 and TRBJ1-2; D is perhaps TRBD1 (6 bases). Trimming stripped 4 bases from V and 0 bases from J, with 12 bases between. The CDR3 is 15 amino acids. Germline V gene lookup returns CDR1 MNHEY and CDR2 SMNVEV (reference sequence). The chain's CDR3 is CASSSWGTSNYGYTF. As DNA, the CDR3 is TGTGCCAGCAGTTCCTGGGGGACATCTAACTATGGCTACACCTTC.

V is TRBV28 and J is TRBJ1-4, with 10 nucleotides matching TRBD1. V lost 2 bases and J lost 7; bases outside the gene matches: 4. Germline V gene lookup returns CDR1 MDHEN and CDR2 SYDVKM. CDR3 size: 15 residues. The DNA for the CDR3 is TGTGCCAGCAGTTTAGACGGGACAGGGGTTGAAAAACTGTTTTTT. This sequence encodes CASSLDGTGVEKLFF.

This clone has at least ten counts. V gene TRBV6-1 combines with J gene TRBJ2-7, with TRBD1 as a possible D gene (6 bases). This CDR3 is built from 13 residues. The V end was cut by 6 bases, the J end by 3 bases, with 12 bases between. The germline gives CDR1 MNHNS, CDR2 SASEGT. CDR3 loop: CASSRTGIYEQYF. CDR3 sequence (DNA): TGTGCCAGCAGCCGCACAGGGATCTACGAGCAGTACTTC.

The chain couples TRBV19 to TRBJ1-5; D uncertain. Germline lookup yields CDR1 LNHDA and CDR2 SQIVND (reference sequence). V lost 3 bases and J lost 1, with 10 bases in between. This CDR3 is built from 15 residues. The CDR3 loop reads CASSMAWGSNQPQHF. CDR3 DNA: TGTGCCAGTAGTATGGCATGGGGAAGCAATCAGCCCCAGCATTTT.

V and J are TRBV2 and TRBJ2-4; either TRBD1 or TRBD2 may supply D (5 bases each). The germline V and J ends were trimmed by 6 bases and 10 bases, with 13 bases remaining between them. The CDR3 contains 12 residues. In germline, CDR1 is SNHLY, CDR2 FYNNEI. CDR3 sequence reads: CASRMGEGIQYF. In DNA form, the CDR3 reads TGTGCCAGCAGGATGGGAGAGGGGATTCAGTACTTC.

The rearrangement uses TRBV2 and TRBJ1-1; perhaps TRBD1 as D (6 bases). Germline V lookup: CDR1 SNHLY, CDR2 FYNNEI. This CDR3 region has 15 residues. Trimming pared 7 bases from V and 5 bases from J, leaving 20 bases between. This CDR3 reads CASTEPGGARTEAFF. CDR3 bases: TGTGCCAGCACCGAACCGGGGGGGGCAAGAACTGAAGCTTTCTTT.

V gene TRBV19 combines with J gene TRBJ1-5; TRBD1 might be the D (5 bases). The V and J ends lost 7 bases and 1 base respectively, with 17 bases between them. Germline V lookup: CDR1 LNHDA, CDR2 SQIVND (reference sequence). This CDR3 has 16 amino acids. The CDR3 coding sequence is TGTGCCAGTACCTCCCGAGGGGAGGGCAGCAATCAGCCCCAGCATTTT. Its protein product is CASTSRGEGSNQPQHF.

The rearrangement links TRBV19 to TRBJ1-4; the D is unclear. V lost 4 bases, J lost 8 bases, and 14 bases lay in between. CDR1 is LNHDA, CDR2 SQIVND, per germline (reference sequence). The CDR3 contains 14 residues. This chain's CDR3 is CASSRSQVDEKLFF. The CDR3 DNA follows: TGTGCCAGTAGTAGGAGTCAGGTGGACGAAAAACTGTTTTTT.

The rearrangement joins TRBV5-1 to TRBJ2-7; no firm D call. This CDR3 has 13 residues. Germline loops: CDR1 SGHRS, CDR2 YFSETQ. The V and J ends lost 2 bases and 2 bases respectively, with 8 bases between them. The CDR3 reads CASSFLGTYEQYF. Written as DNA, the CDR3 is TGCGCCAGCAGCTTTTTGGGAACCTACGAGCAGTACTTC.

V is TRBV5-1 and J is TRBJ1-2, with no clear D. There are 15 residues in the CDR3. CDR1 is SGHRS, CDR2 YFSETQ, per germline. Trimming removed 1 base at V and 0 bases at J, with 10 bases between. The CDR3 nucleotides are TGCGCCAGCAGCTTGTACTGGTCCTCTAACTATGGCTACACCTTC. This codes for CASSLYWSSNYGYTF.

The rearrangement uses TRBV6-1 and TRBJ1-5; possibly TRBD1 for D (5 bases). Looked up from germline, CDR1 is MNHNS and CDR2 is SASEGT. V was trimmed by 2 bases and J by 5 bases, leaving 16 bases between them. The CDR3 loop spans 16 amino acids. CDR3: CASSERQGSAHQPQHF. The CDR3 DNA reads TGTGCCAGCAGTGAACGTCAGGGTTCCGCACATCAGCCCCAGCATTTT.

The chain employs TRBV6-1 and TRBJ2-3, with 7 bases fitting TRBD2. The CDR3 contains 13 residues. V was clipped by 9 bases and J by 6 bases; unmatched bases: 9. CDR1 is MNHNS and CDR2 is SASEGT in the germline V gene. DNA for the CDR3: TGTGCCAGTCTCGGACTAGTATCCGATACGCAGTATTTT. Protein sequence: CASLGLVSDTQYF.

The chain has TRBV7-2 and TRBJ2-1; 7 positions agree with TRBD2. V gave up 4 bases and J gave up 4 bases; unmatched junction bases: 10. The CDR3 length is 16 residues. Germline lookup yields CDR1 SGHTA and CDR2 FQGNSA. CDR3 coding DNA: TGTGCCAGCAGCTCCGCCGGACTAGGTGGATACAATGAGCAGTTCTTC. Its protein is CASSSAGLGGYNEQFF.

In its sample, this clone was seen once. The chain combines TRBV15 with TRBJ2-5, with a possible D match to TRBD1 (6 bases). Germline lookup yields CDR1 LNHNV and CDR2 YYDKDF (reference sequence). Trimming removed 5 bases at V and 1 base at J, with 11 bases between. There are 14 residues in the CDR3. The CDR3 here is CATSAGVGQETQYF. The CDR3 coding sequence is TGTGCCACCAGCGCAGGGGTGGGCCAAGAGACCCAGTACTTC.

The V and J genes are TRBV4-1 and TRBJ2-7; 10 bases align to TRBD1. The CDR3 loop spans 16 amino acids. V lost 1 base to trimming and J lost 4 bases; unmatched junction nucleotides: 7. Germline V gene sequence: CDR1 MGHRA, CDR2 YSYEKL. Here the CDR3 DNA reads TGCGCCAGCAGCCAAGGTCCGGGACAGGGGCCTTACGAGCAGTACTTC. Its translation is CASSQGPGQGPYEQYF.

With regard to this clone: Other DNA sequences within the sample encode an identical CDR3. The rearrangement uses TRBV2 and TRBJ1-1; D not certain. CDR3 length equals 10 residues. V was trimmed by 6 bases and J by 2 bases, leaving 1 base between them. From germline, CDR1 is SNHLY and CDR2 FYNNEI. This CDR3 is CASRNTEAFF. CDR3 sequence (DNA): TGTGCCAGCAGAAACACTGAAGCTTTCTTT.

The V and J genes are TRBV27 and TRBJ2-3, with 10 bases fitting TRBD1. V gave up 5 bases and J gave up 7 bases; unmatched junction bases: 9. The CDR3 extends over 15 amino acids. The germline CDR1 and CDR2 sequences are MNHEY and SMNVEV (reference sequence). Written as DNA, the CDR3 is TGTGCCAGCAGTCCCGAGACAGGGGGCTCGTATACGCAGTATTTT. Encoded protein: CASSPETGGSYTQYF.

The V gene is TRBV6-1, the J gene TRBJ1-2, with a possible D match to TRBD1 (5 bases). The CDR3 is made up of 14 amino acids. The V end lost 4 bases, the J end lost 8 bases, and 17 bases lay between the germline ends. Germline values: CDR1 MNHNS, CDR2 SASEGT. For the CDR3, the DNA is TGTGCCAGCAGTGTAGGGCAGGGTGGGGACGGCTACACCTTC. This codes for CASSVGQGGDGYTF.

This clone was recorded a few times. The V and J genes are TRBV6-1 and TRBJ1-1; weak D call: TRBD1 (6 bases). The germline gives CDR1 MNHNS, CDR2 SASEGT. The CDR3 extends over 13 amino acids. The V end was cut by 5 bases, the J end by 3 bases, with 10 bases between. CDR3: CASSFEGDTEAFF. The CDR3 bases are TGTGCCAGCAGTTTTGAGGGGGACACTGAAGCTTTCTTT.

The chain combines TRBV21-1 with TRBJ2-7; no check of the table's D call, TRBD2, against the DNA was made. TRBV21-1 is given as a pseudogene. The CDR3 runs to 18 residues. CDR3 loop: CASILPGLAGRKKYEQYF. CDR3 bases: TGTGCCAGCATCCTCCCGGGTCTAGCGGGACGGAAAAAGTACGAGCAGTACTTC.

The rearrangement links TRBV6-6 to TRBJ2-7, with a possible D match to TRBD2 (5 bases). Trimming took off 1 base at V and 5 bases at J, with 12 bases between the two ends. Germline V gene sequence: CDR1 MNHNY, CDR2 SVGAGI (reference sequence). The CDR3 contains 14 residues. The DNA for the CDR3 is TGTGCCAGCAGTTACTTGGCTAGCACCCACGAGCAGTACTTC. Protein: CASSYLASTHEQYF.

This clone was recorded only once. Here the CDR3 reads CASSLTSGSGNEQFF. The CDR3 nucleotides read TGTGCCAGTAGCCTGACTAGCGGGAGTGGAAATGAGCAGTTCTTC. This chain links TRBV19 with TRBJ2-1; TRBD2 matches at 12 bases. The CDR3 has 15 residues. The germline V gene encodes CDR1 LNHDA and CDR2 SQIVND (reference sequence). The J segment lost 7 bases and the V segment lost 6 bases, leaving 7 bases of the junction unmatched.

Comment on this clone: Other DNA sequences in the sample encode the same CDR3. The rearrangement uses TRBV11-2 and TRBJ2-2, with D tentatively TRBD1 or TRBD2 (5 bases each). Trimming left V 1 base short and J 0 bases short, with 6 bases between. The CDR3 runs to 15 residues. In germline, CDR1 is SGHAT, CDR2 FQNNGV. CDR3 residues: CASSLGGTNTGELFF. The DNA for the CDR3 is TGTGCCAGCAGCTTAGGGGGGACGAACACCGGGGAGCTGTTTTTT.

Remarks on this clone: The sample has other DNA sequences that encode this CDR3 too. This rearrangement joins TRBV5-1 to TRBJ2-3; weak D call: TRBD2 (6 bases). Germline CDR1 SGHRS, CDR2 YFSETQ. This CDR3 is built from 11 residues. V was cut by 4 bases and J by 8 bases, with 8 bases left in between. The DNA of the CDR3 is TGCGCCAGCAGCCCCGGGGGTACGCAGTATTTT. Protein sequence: CASSPGGTQYF.

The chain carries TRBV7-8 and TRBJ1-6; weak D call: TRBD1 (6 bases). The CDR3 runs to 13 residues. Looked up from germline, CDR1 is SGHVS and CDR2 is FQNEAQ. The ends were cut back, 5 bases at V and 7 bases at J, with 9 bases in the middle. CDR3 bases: TGTGCCAGCAGCCCCGGGACAAATTCACCCCTCCACTTT. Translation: CASSPGTNSPLHF.

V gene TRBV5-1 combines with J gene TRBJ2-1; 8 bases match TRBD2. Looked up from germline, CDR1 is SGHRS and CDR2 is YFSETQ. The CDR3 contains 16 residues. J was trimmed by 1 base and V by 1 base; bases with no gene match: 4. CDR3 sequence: CASSLSSGVSYNEQFF. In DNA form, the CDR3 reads TGCGCCAGCAGCTTGAGTAGCGGGGTTTCCTACAATGAGCAGTTCTTC.

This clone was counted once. CDR3 in DNA: TGTGCCAGCAGCCTTAACGGACAGGGCTCCTACGAGCAGTACTTC. Translation: CASSLNGQGSYEQYF. The chain carries TRBV21-1 and TRBJ2-5; the tabulated D call, TRBD1, remains unverified against the DNA. The DNA end is a closer match to TRBJ2-7, so the J assignment may be wrong. TRBV21-1 is labeled a pseudogene. The CDR3 is 15 amino acids.